One sample yielded the 8 T cell receptor beta chains listed below, sequenced in a study of molecular identifiers for immune sequencing clone quantification. TCRdb recomputed calls from the PCR reads with MiXCR, one row per CDR3 protein. The sample has a few hundred thousand distinct CDR3 sequences; roughly a quarter are singletons. What was sequenced was naive CD8+ T cells from blood, with Jurkat cell RNA spiked in. Subset noted: FACS-sorted CD8+CD4-CCR7+CD45RA+ naive T cells. These receptors were obtained from a human donor in good health. Some libraries in this study had Jurkat cell RNA spiked in.

Remarks on this clonotype: Because the CDR3 is missing its conserved closing phenylalanine or tryptophan, this is likely a read error. The V gene is TRBV7-9, the J gene TRBJ2-3, with a weak D call TRBD1 (5 bases). Germline CDR1 reads SEHNR; CDR2 reads FQNEAQ (reference sequence). The CDR3 extends over 10 amino acids. CDR3 in amino acids: CASATGTQYL. CDR3 nucleotide sequence: TGTGCCAGCGCCACAGGTACGCAGTATCTT.

As regards this clonotype: A much larger clone lies a single base off, so this may be a read error. J is TRBJ2-7 and V is TRBV4-2, with D unclear. Germline loops: CDR1 LGHNA, CDR2 YNFKEQ. Trimming cost V 2 bases and J 6 bases, with 17 bases left between them. CDR3 length: 15 residues. CDR3 sequence: CASSQFVADGPEQYF. CDR3 nucleotide sequence: TGTGCCAGCAGCCAATTCGTGGCAGACGGACCCGAGCAGTACTTC.

This clonotype was found many times. The chain carries TRBV5-6 and TRBJ1-5; 8 nucleotides align to TRBD1. V trimming: 4 bases; J trimming: 2 bases; junction bases outside the gene matches: 5. This CDR3 is 15 amino acids long. Germline V gene lookup returns CDR1 SGHDT and CDR2 YYEEEE. The DNA for the CDR3 is TGTGCCAGCAGCCCAGGGGGCAACGGCAATCAGCCCCAGCATTTT. Its protein is CASSPGGNGNQPQHF.

The sample holds many counts of this clonotype. V is TRBV24-1 and J is TRBJ2-2; no reliable D call. The CDR3 covers 10 residues. Germline-derived CDR1 and CDR2 are KGHDR and SFDVKD. V was cut by 9 bases and J by 7 bases, with 5 bases left in between. CDR3: CATGYGELFF. The CDR3 region has the DNA TGTGCCACCGGATACGGGGAGCTGTTTTTT.

This clonotype was seen at least ten times. This chain joins TRBV29-1 and TRBJ1-2; no clear D gene. Trimming took 4 bases from V and 6 from J, leaving 12 bases between them. CDR3 length: 12 residues. Germline CDR1 and CDR2: SQVTM and ANQGSEA. DNA for the CDR3: TGCAGCGTTGCGGGAGCCCTCAATGGCTACACCTTC. Its translation: CSVAGALNGYTF.

The J gene is TRBJ2-7, the V gene TRBV2, with D tentatively TRBD1 (6 bases). In germline, CDR1 is SNHLY, CDR2 FYNNEI. Trimming took 4 bases from V and 7 from J, leaving 20 bases between them. This CDR3 region has 15 residues. The CDR3 is CASSGQGTRSTEQYF. CDR3 bases: TGTGCCAGCAGTGGCCAGGGGACCCGTTCGACTGAGCAGTACTTC.

The rearrangement links TRBV4-3 to TRBJ2-1; D is perhaps TRBD2 (5 bases). There are 17 residues in the CDR3. Germline-derived CDR1 and CDR2 are LGHNA and YSLEER. Trimming pared 0 bases from V and 3 bases from J, leaving 15 bases between. For the CDR3, the DNA is TGCGCCAGCAGCCAAGAGTTGGCAGCGGTGAACTACAATGAGCAGTTCTTC. Residues: CASSQELAAVNYNEQFF.

The chain combines TRBV12-3 or TRBV12-4 with TRBJ1-2, with a possible D match to TRBD1 (5 bases). The V end lost 6 bases, the J end lost 6 bases, and 11 bases lay between the germline ends. CDR3 length: 12 residues. CDR3 nucleotide sequence: TGTGCCAGCAGCTTTACGGGGGATGGCTACACCTTC. Translated: CASSFTGDGYTF.